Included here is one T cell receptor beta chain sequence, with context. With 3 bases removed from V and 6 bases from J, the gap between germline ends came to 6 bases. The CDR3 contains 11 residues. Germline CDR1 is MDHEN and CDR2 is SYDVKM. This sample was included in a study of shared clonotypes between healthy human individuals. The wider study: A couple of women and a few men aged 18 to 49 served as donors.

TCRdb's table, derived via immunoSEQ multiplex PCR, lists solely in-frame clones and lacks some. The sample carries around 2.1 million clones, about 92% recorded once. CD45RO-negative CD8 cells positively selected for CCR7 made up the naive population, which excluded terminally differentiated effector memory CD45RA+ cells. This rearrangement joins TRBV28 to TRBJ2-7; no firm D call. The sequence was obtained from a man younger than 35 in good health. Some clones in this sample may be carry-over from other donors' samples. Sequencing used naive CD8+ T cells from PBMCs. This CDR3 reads CASSLQTEQYF. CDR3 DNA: TGTGCCAGCAGTTTGCAGACCGAGCAGTACTTC.